This T cell receptor (beta chain) was retrieved from a study of cytomegalovirus exposure and HLA in healthy donors. Findings and limits, study-wide: The authors enumerated over 150 TCR beta chains as linked to cytomegalovirus.

Between the trimmed V and J ends, which lost 4 bases and 5 bases, there was a span of 22 bases. Germline assignment: CDR1 SGHRS and CDR2 YFSETQ. The CDR3 spans 16 residues. A single count supports this clone. The antigen is undetermined. Researchers ran the PCR with 60 Vbeta and 13 Jbeta primers. Libraries were prepared by immunoSEQ multiplex PCR; TCRdb keeps only in-frame clonotypes and omits some of them. The sample yields fewer than 250,000 clones, more than 70% seen once. This sequence originates from a human donor in good health. Material: PBMCs. This chain joins TRBV5-1 and TRBJ2-7; perhaps TRBD1 as D (6 bases). The CDR3 sequence: CASSLHATGTVNEQYF. The CDR3 nucleotides are TGCGCCAGCAGCCTACACGCTACAGGGACGGTAAACGAGCAGTACTTC.